These 21 T cell receptor beta chains came from one sample sequenced in a study of Ad26.COV2.S vaccination and SARS-CoV-2 variants. Indicated treatment: about 20 received Ad26.COV2.S at low or high dose, single or two shots; about 5 received placebo; per-sample allocation not given. Day 63 following the first vaccine or placebo injection was when the samples were taken. Sequencing was performed with immunoSEQ multiplex PCR; in TCRdb, only in-frame clones are kept and a portion is missing. The table includes 300,000 to 450,000 clones, 70% to 90% detected once. Sequenced here: peripheral blood, sampled in a trial of Ad26.COV2.S vaccine versus placebo. These receptors were taken from a person aged 18-65 years who received the Ad26.COV2.S COVID-19 vaccine or a placebo.

The gene calls are TRBV7-2 and TRBJ2-7; 10 positions match TRBD1. Looked up from germline, CDR1 is SGHTA and CDR2 is FQGNSA. The CDR3 spans 15 residues. V shed 4 bases and J 1 base; nucleotides not matched to a gene: 4. The CDR3, as DNA: TGTGCCAGCAGCTCGGGACAGGGGATGTCCTACGAGCAGTACTTC. Protein sequence: CASSSGQGMSYEQYF.

The gene calls are TRBV2 and TRBJ2-5, with TRBD1 as a possible D gene (6 bases). CDR1 and CDR2 from the germline V gene are SNHLY and FYNNEI. The CDR3 totals 13 residues. CDR3 coding DNA: TGTGTCATTGGGGGCAGGAGAGGGGAGACCCAGTACTTC. Amino acid sequence: CVIGGRRGETQYF.

Only one count was recorded for this clone. The CDR3 DNA reads TGTGCCAGCCGGGACCCAAGACGAGCCTACGAGCAGTACTTC. Translation: CASRDPRRAYEQYF. V usage is TRBV10-3 and J usage is TRBJ2-7; TRBD1 or TRBD2 may be the D gene (5 bases each). V shed 10 bases and J shed 2 bases, with 18 bases lying between them. The germline CDR1 and CDR2 sequences are ENHRY and SYGVKD. This CDR3 spans 14 amino acids.

This chain joins TRBV25-1 and TRBJ2-5, with a tentative D call TRBD1 (6 bases). The V end lost 3 bases, the J end lost 8 bases, and 16 bases lay between the germline ends. The CDR3 covers 14 residues. Germline assignment: CDR1 MGHDK and CDR2 SYGVNS. Here the CDR3 DNA reads TGTGCCAGCAGTGACCCAGGACAGTTCTCCACCCAGTACTTC. As protein: CASSDPGQFSTQYF.

The genes are TRBV5-1 and TRBJ2-3; D might be TRBD1 (5 bases). The germline gives CDR1 SGHRS, CDR2 YFSETQ. The CDR3 consists of 15 residues. The V and J ends lost 0 bases and 5 bases respectively, with 13 bases between them. CDR3 protein: CASSLAAGSEDTQYF. The CDR3 DNA sequence: TGCGCCAGCAGCTTGGCCGCAGGGTCTGAAGATACGCAGTATTTT. Complete variable domain (other parts from reference TRBV5-1 and TRBJ2-3): KAGVTQTPRYLIKTRGQQVTLSCSPISGHRSVSWYQQTPGQGLQFLFEYFSETQRNKGNFPGRFSGRQFSNSRSEMNVSTLELGDSALYLCASSLAAGSEDTQYFGPGTRLTVL.

The rearrangement links TRBV30 to TRBJ1-2; 7 nucleotides align to TRBD1. In germline, CDR1 is GTSNPN, CDR2 SVGIG (reference sequence). V shed 1 base, J shed 4 bases, and the junction held 6 bases outside the gene matches. The CDR3 spans 14 residues. The CDR3 region is CAWSGQGFFYGYTF. The CDR3 nucleotides read TGTGCCTGGAGTGGACAGGGATTCTTCTATGGCTACACCTTC.

The genes are TRBV28 and TRBJ1-5; D perhaps matches TRBD1 (5 bases). Looked up from germline, CDR1 is MDHEN and CDR2 is SYDVKM. Trimming cost V 5 bases and J 1 base, with 15 bases left between them. The CDR3 has 16 amino acids. The CDR3 nucleotides are TGTGCCAGCAGTCTTATAACCAGGGTGAGCAATCAGCCCCAGCATTTT. Amino acid sequence: CASSLITRVSNQPQHF.

The chain carries TRBV19 and TRBJ1-1, with D possibly being TRBD1 (6 bases). The germline CDR1 and CDR2 sequences are LNHDA and SQIVND (reference sequence). This CDR3 region has 14 residues. Trimming took 3 bases from V and 4 from J, leaving 12 bases between them. Here the CDR3 reads CASSIPTGRTEAFF. In DNA, the CDR3 is TGTGCCAGTAGTATTCCCACAGGGCGCACTGAAGCTTTCTTT.

As concerns this clone: Its ends do not fully match the called genes, so a read error is possible. The chain couples TRBV28 to TRBJ1-2; 9 nucleotides match TRBD1. CDR3 length: 12 residues. Germline CDR1 is MDHEN and CDR2 is SYDVKM. The chain's CDR3 is CASSKQGAHLYF. The CDR3 coding sequence is TGTGCCAGCAGTAAACAGGGGGCCCACCTTTATTTC.

About this clone itself: This sample includes further DNA sequences coding for the same CDR3. The chain combines TRBV28 with TRBJ2-3; TRBD2 matches 12 bases. There are 15 residues in the CDR3. J was trimmed by 3 bases and V by 3 bases; bases with no gene match: 1. Germline CDR1 reads MDHEN; CDR2 reads SYDVKM. The CDR3 loop is CASSFLAGGTDTQYF. CDR3 nucleotide sequence: TGTGCCAGCAGTTTCCTAGCGGGGGGGACAGATACGCAGTATTTT.

This clone was picked up a small number of times. The rearrangement joins TRBV21-1 to TRBJ1-1. TRBV21-1 is given as a pseudogene. The CDR3 totals 13 residues. CDR3 amino acids: CASTASSTCQAFF. Written as DNA, the CDR3 is TGTGCCAGCACCGCCTCATCCACTTGTCAAGCTTTCTTT.

The V and J genes are TRBV20-1 and TRBJ2-1, with D possibly TRBD1 on 6 matching bases. V was trimmed by 3 bases and J by 10 bases, leaving 16 bases between them. CDR1 and CDR2 (germline): DFQATT, SNEGSKA (reference sequence). The CDR3 length is 13 residues. The CDR3 sequence is CSASPNRVGEQFF. CDR3 in DNA: TGCAGTGCTAGTCCCAACAGGGTCGGCGAGCAGTTCTTC.

V is TRBV24-1 and J is TRBJ2-3, with D possibly being TRBD2 (5 bases). The germline V gene has CDR1 KGHDR and CDR2 SFDVKD. CDR3 length equals 16 residues. V lost 6 bases and J lost 4, with 19 bases in between. The CDR3 is CATSSLASQPSDTQYF. The CDR3 DNA sequence: TGTGCCACCAGTTCCCTGGCTAGCCAACCTTCAGATACGCAGTATTTT.

The genes are TRBV5-5 and TRBJ2-1; 9 bases are a match to TRBD2. Germline CDR1 and CDR2: SGHKS and YYEKEE (reference sequence). Trimming took 1 base from V and 5 from J; bases not matched to a gene: 4. The CDR3 consists of 15 residues. In DNA, the CDR3 is TGTGCCAGCAGCTTGCAACTAGCGGGCCACAATGAGCAGTTCTTC. It is translated as CASSLQLAGHNEQFF.

The chain has TRBV30 and TRBJ2-1, with TRBD1 matching 10 bases. Trimming at V came to 2 bases and at J to 6 bases, leaving 4 bases not matched to a gene. CDR1 and CDR2 from the germline V gene are GTSNPN and SVGIG (reference sequence). This CDR3 region has 14 residues. The CDR3 protein is CAWSHGTGVNEQFF. CDR3 DNA: TGTGCCTGGAGTCACGGGACAGGGGTCAATGAGCAGTTCTTC.

This rearrangement joins TRBV19 to TRBJ2-3; 7 nucleotides match TRBD1. J lost 2 bases, V lost 9 bases, and 11 bases had no gene match. CDR3 length: 15 residues. Germline V gene lookup returns CDR1 LNHDA and CDR2 SQIVND (reference sequence). In nucleotides, the CDR3 is TGTGCCAGCGACACAGGGGCAGATATCACAGATACGCAGTATTTT. Translating gives CASDTGADITDTQYF.

J is TRBJ1-5 and V is TRBV27; 7 nucleotides align to TRBD1. J lost 6 bases, V lost 5 bases, and 7 bases had no gene match. The CDR3 sequence is 14 residues long. The V gene's germline CDR1 is MNHEY and CDR2 SMNVEV (reference sequence). Written as DNA, the CDR3 is TGTGCCAGCAGTACTAACAGGGGACGTCAGCCCCAGCATTTT. It translates to CASSTNRGRQPQHF.

The chain employs TRBV5-1 and TRBJ1-1, with D possibly TRBD1 on 6 matching bases. Between the trimmed V and J ends, which lost 5 bases and 0 bases, there was a span of 17 bases. The CDR3 is 16 amino acids. Germline V gene sequence: CDR1 SGHRS, CDR2 YFSETQ. DNA of the CDR3: TGCGCCAGCAGATCTACAGGGACTATCATGAACACTGAAGCTTTCTTT. Protein product: CASRSTGTIMNTEAFF.

This rearrangement joins TRBV2 to TRBJ2-3, with D unresolved. The V end was cut by 6 bases, the J end by 2 bases, with 3 bases between. This CDR3 has 11 residues. From germline, CDR1 is SNHLY and CDR2 FYNNEI. The CDR3 loop reads CASSATDTQYF. CDR3 DNA sequence: TGTGCCAGCAGCGCCACAGATACGCAGTATTTT.

Concerning this clone itself: Other DNA sequences of this sample code for an identical CDR3. The chain uses TRBV12-5 and TRBJ2-1; D gene unclear. In germline, CDR1 is LGHNT, CDR2 FRNRAP. Trimming removed 0 bases from V and 4 bases from J, with 10 bases in between. The CDR3 loop spans 15 amino acids. The CDR3: CASGLVLSEYNEQFF. DNA for the CDR3: TGTGCTAGTGGTTTGGTACTGTCCGAATACAATGAGCAGTTCTTC.

This clone has a single count. V gene TRBV9 combines with J gene TRBJ2-7, with a weak D call TRBD2 (6 bases). The CDR3 spans 15 residues. The germline V and J ends were trimmed by 0 bases and 4 bases, with 14 bases remaining between them. Germline values: CDR1 SGDLS, CDR2 YYNGEE. In DNA form, the CDR3 reads TGTGCCAGCAGCGTAGCCCCCGGGAGCCCGTACGAGCAGTACTTC. Translated: CASSVAPGSPYEQYF. Looking up the rest from reference TRBV9 and TRBJ2-7 gives the full variable domain: DSGVTQTPKHLITATGQRVTLRCSPRSGDLSVYWYQQSLDQGLQFLIQYYNGEERAKGNILERFSAQQFPDLHSELNLSSLELGDSALYFCASSVAPGSPYEQYFGPGTRLTVT.